This record covers a single TCR beta chain. This record belongs to a study of T cell changes during pregnancy in multiple sclerosis. Germline values: CDR1 DFQATT, CDR2 SNEGSKA (reference sequence). V lost 7 bases and J lost 0, with 6 bases in between. The CDR3 sequence is 11 residues long. Data came from immunoSEQ multiplex PCR; TCRdb stores just in-frame clones and leaves some out. The data hold fewer than 40,000 clones, with about 93% observed a single time. Sequences were derived from CD4+ T cells from peripheral blood mononuclear cells, sampled after pregnancy. The chain employs TRBV20-1 and TRBJ1-1; no clear D gene. The origin of this receptor is a female donor in good health, enrolled as a control in a pregnancy study. CDR3 nucleotides: TGCAGTGTCAGGATGAACACTGAAGCTTTCTTT. This gives the protein CSVRMNTEAFF.